This entry describes one T cell receptor (beta chain). The data derive from a study of blood T cell repertoires in COVID-19. The CDR3 sequence is 14 residues long. Trimming removed 0 bases at V and 3 bases at J, with 9 bases between. CDR1 SGHTA and CDR2 FQGNSA come from the germline V gene. Produced via immunoSEQ multiplex PCR; TCRdb's table is partial and in-frame only. The sample holds fewer than 120,000 clones, around 90% seen once. The receptor's source is a woman aged 45-60 years with acute or convalescent COVID-19. Sequenced sample: peripheral blood. This rearrangement joins TRBV7-2 to TRBJ2-7; D is unresolved. The DNA of the CDR3 is TGTGCCAGCAGCTTAGCGGTGCAGTTCTACGAGCAGTACTTC. It codes for CASSLAVQFYEQYF.